The 27 T cell receptor beta chains below all came from one sample that was sequenced in a study of siplizumab effects on memory and regulatory T cells. Some clones are missing from TCRdb's copy, which holds only in-frame ones; the method was immunoSEQ multiplex PCR. The sample holds some 110,000 clones, roughly 94% seen once. The specimen was non-Treg CD4+ T cells sorted from blood. Receptor source: a human donor in good health.

The chain joins TRBV15 to TRBJ2-7; possibly TRBD1 for D (6 bases). Trimming took 5 bases from V and 4 from J, leaving 12 bases between them. This CDR3 has 13 amino acids. From germline, CDR1 is LNHNV and CDR2 YYDKDF (reference sequence). This CDR3 reads CATSGAQGYEQYF. In DNA form, the CDR3 reads TGTGCCACCAGCGGTGCTCAGGGGTACGAGCAGTACTTC.

The V and J genes are TRBV25-1 and TRBJ2-7; D gene ambiguous. The V and J ends lost 5 bases and 2 bases respectively, with 13 bases between them. This CDR3 spans 14 amino acids. Germline CDR1 is MGHDK and CDR2 is SYGVNS. Here the CDR3 reads CASSSPAGTYEQYF. Written as DNA, the CDR3 is TGTGCCAGCAGTAGCCCGGCAGGTACCTACGAGCAGTACTTC.

This clone was detected once. The V and J genes are TRBV6-1 and TRBJ2-7, with TRBD2 identical over 9 bases. CDR1 and CDR2 (germline): MNHNS, SASEGT. This CDR3 is 15 amino acids long. With 5 bases clipped from V and 3 bases from J, the junction kept 8 bases outside the gene matches. CDR3 loop: CASSPGLAIIYEQYF. The CDR3 DNA follows: TGTGCCAGCAGTCCGGGACTAGCAATAATCTACGAGCAGTACTTC.

V is TRBV5-1 and J is TRBJ1-2; 8 bases align to TRBD1. Unmatched junction bases numbered 7, after V lost 4 bases and J lost 2 bases. The CDR3 has 15 residues. CDR1 is SGHRS, CDR2 YFSETQ, per germline. CDR3 coding DNA: TGCGCCAGCAGCCCCCGGACAGGGATGAACTATGGCTACACCTTC. Protein product: CASSPRTGMNYGYTF.

The CDR3 bases are TGTGCCAGCAGCCCAGTCCGAGGAAACACCATATATTTT. Translated: CASSPVRGNTIYF. The rearrangement links TRBV6-1 to TRBJ1-3; D is unclear. CDR3 length: 13 residues. V lost 6 bases and J 4 bases, leaving 10 bases between the germline ends. Germline V gene lookup returns CDR1 MNHNS and CDR2 SASEGT.

V usage is TRBV6-1 and J usage is TRBJ1-2, with TRBD1 matching over 11 bases. Germline-derived CDR1 and CDR2 are MNHNS and SASEGT. The V gene end was trimmed by 5 bases and the J gene end by 4 bases; junction bases not matched to a gene: 6. This CDR3 comprises 15 residues. CDR3 nucleotides: TGTGCCAGCAGTCGAGGGACAGGGGGAGGCTATGGCTACACCTTC. This encodes CASSRGTGGGYGYTF.

Comments on this clone: A junction boundary mismatches the germline segment, possibly from a read error. The chain has TRBV10-3 and TRBJ2-7; D not resolved. CDR3 length: 15 amino acids. Germline V gene data show CDR1 as ENHRY and CDR2 as SYGVKD. The CDR3 DNA sequence: TGTGCCATCGGAGATACGCTCACCCCCTCCTCCGAGCAGTACTTC. It encodes CAIGDTLTPSSEQYF.

This chain joins TRBV6-5 and TRBJ1-1; D possibly corresponds to TRBD1 (5 bases). V lost 2 bases to trimming and J lost 1 base, with 11 bases between them. Germline values: CDR1 MNHEY, CDR2 SVGAGI. The CDR3 contains 15 residues. The DNA of the CDR3 is TGTGCCAGCAGTTACGAGGGCAGGGCGAACACTGAAGCTTTCTTT. Its translation: CASSYEGRANTEAFF.

The chain joins TRBV7-8 to TRBJ2-1, with D perhaps TRBD1 (5 bases). The V and J ends lost 1 base and 7 bases respectively, with 23 bases between them. Germline CDR1 reads SGHVS; CDR2 reads FQNEAQ. CDR3 length equals 18 residues. CDR3 amino acids: CASSLEGLRKRLRNEQFF. The CDR3 DNA follows: TGTGCCAGCAGCTTAGAGGGGTTGAGGAAGCGTCTAAGGAATGAGCAGTTCTTC.

The chain links TRBV27 to TRBJ2-1, with 11 bases lining up with TRBD1. CDR3 length equals 15 residues. Germline V gene sequence: CDR1 MNHEY, CDR2 SMNVEV (reference sequence). Trimming at V came to 5 bases and at J to 6 bases, leaving 6 bases not matched to a gene. The DNA for the CDR3 is TGTGCCAGCAGTGAAGGACAGGGGGCTTTCAATGAGCAGTTCTTC. Translating it yields CASSEGQGAFNEQFF.

A single count supports this clone. The CDR3 sequence is CASSVGTGEGYTF. The CDR3 region has the DNA TGTGCCAGCAGCGTAGGAACCGGGGAGGGCTACACCTTC. The V call is TRBV9, the J call TRBJ1-2, with no clear D. Trimming took off 0 bases at V and 8 bases at J, with 11 bases between the two ends. The CDR3 consists of 13 residues. Per the germline V gene, CDR1 is SGDLS and CDR2 is YYNGEE.

V gene TRBV6-1 combines with J gene TRBJ1-1; D might be TRBD1 (5 bases). V lost 2 bases, J lost 4 bases, and 8 bases lay in between. Germline values: CDR1 MNHNS, CDR2 SASEGT. The length of the CDR3 is 13 residues. DNA of the CDR3: TGTGCCAGCAGTGAACAGGGCGGCACTGAAGCTTTCTTT. The encoded protein is CASSEQGGTEAFF.

The V gene is TRBV5-6, the J gene TRBJ1-2; 7 bases line up with TRBD1. V shed 5 bases and J 3 bases; nucleotides not matched to a gene: 4. Germline V CDR1 and CDR2: SGHDT, YYEEEE. The CDR3 has 13 amino acids. The CDR3 loop is CASRIGGYYGYTF. DNA of the CDR3: TGTGCCAGCAGGATAGGGGGCTACTATGGCTACACCTTC.

The chain has TRBV2 and TRBJ1-3, with a possible D match to TRBD1 (6 bases). The CDR3 extends over 15 amino acids. In germline, CDR1 is SNHLY, CDR2 FYNNEI. Trimming pared 2 bases from V and 4 bases from J, leaving 12 bases between. Here the CDR3 DNA reads TGTGCCAGCAGTGAAATGGGGGGCGTAGGAAACACCATATATTTT. It encodes CASSEMGGVGNTIYF.

A note on this clone: Additional DNA sequences in this sample encode the identical CDR3. V is TRBV2 and J is TRBJ2-6; D unresolved. Trimming took 8 bases from V and 0 from J, leaving 14 bases between them. Germline assignment: CDR1 SNHLY and CDR2 FYNNEI. The CDR3 covers 16 residues. The CDR3 sequence is CASLARPSSGANVLTF. As DNA, the CDR3 is TGTGCCAGCCTGGCCCGACCTAGCTCTGGGGCCAACGTCCTGACTTTC.

The chain uses TRBV5-5 and TRBJ1-6, with TRBD1 as a possible D gene (5 bases). The germline V gene has CDR1 SGHKS and CDR2 YYEKEE (reference sequence). There are 16 residues in the CDR3. V gave up 0 bases and J gave up 6 bases, with 13 bases separating them. The DNA for the CDR3 is TGTGCCAGCAGCTTGGTCCTGGGGCCACCTAATTCACCCCTCCACTTT. It yields the protein CASSLVLGPPNSPLHF. Supplemented by reference TRBV5-5 and TRBJ1-6, the full variable domain reads DAGVTQSPTHLIKTRGQQVTLRCSPISGHKSVSWYQQVLGQGPQFIFQYYEKEERGRGNFPDRFSARQFPNYSSELNVNALLLGDSALYLCASSLVLGPPNSPLHFGNGTRLTVT.

The chain employs TRBV7-8 and TRBJ2-7; D not certain. The CDR3 extends over 13 amino acids. Trimming took 5 bases from V and 1 from J, leaving 9 bases between them. Germline CDR1 reads SGHVS; CDR2 reads FQNEAQ. In DNA form, the CDR3 reads TGTGCCAGCAGCCTCTACGATTCCTACGAGCAGTACTTC. Translating gives CASSLYDSYEQYF.

Only one count was recorded for this clone. The V call is TRBV6-1, the J call TRBJ2-2; maybe TRBD2 (7 bases). Germline-derived CDR1 and CDR2 are MNHNS and SASEGT. Trimming shortened V by 4 bases and J by 5 bases, and 11 bases separated the two germline ends. The CDR3 contains 14 residues. CDR3 sequence: CASSVRGGTGELFF. The CDR3 bases are TGTGCCAGCAGTGTTAGGGGGGGGACCGGGGAGCTGTTTTTT.

The rearrangement joins TRBV6-5 to TRBJ2-1; no firm D call. Germline CDR1 is MNHEY and CDR2 is SVGAGI. The CDR3 extends over 14 amino acids. Trimming removed 3 bases at V and 0 bases at J, with 6 bases between. The CDR3 loop reads CASSYFASYNEQFF. The DNA of the CDR3 is TGTGCCAGCAGTTATTTTGCCTCCTACAATGAGCAGTTCTTC.

The CDR3 sequence is CAWSRPGSGPYNEQFF. For the CDR3, the DNA is TGTGCCTGGAGCCGTCCGGGTAGCGGGCCCTACAATGAGCAGTTCTTC. The rearrangement uses TRBV30 and TRBJ2-1; 7 bases map to TRBD2. From germline, CDR1 is GTSNPN and CDR2 SVGIG (reference sequence). Trimming removed 3 bases from V and 2 bases from J; junction bases left unmatched: 10. The CDR3 runs to 16 residues.

The chain is built from TRBV6-5 and TRBJ2-7, with TRBD1 matching 8 bases. Germline V gene data show CDR1 as MNHEY and CDR2 as SVGAGI. The CDR3 sequence is 15 residues long. Trimming took 1 base from V and 4 from J; bases not matched to a gene: 6. The CDR3 reads CASSYWQGAEYEQYF. The CDR3 DNA sequence: TGTGCCAGCAGTTACTGGCAGGGGGCAGAGTACGAGCAGTACTTC.

The genes are TRBV7-6 and TRBJ2-3, with TRBD2 matching 9 bases. The CDR3 extends over 17 amino acids. J was trimmed by 5 bases and V by 3 bases; bases with no gene match: 12. The germline gives CDR1 SGHVS, CDR2 FNYEAQ. The CDR3 reads CASSFRPAGGPGDTQYF. CDR3 in DNA: TGTGCCAGCAGCTTCCGACCCGCGGGAGGGCCGGGAGATACGCAGTATTTT.

The chain carries TRBV9 and TRBJ1-1, with D unclear. V was pared by 1 base and J by 4 bases, with 14 bases between. Germline CDR1 is SGDLS and CDR2 is YYNGEE. CDR3 length equals 15 residues. CDR3 DNA: TGTGCCAGCAGCGTACGGGCAGAAGAGAGCACTGAAGCTTTCTTT. Translating it yields CASSVRAEESTEAFF. Variable domain in full (rest from reference TRBV9 and TRBJ1-1): DSGVTQTPKHLITATGQRVTLRCSPRSGDLSVYWYQQSLDQGLQFLIQYYNGEERAKGNILERFSAQQFPDLHSELNLSSLELGDSALYFCASSVRAEESTEAFFGQGTRLTVV.

The chain has TRBV27 and TRBJ1-1, with 8 bases that match TRBD1. CDR3 length equals 13 residues. The germline V gene encodes CDR1 MNHEY and CDR2 SMNVEV (reference sequence). V lost 3 bases to trimming and J lost 10 bases; unmatched junction nucleotides: 7. In DNA, the CDR3 is TGTGCCAGCAGTTTGGACAGGGCTCTGGGAGCTTTCTTT. Translating it yields CASSLDRALGAFF.

This chain connects TRBV5-4 to TRBJ2-3; the match to TRBD2 covers 8 bases. Trimming removed 0 bases from V and 4 bases from J; junction bases left unmatched: 7. Germline V gives CDR1 SGHNT, CDR2 YYREEE (reference sequence). CDR3 size: 16 residues. CDR3 sequence: CASSLAFRGGPDTQYF. As DNA, the CDR3 is TGTGCCAGCAGCTTGGCCTTCCGGGGGGGCCCAGATACGCAGTATTTT.

Only a few counts were recorded for this clone. V gene TRBV2 combines with J gene TRBJ1-5; maybe TRBD1 (5 bases). Per the germline V gene, CDR1 is SNHLY and CDR2 is FYNNEI. V was cut by 7 bases and J by 4 bases, with 14 bases left in between. The CDR3 is 14 amino acids. For the CDR3, the DNA is TGTGCCAGCACGGTCTGGGGGGGAAATCAGCCCCAGCATTTT. It yields the protein CASTVWGGNQPQHF.

The CDR3 sequence: CASTRDGNNYGYTF. CDR3 sequence (DNA): TGTGCCAGTACCCGGGACGGTAATAACTATGGCTACACCTTC. The chain joins TRBV19 to TRBJ1-2; TRBD1 is a possible D gene (5 bases). V gave up 7 bases and J gave up 1 base, with 13 bases separating them. CDR1 and CDR2 (germline): LNHDA, SQIVND (reference sequence). The CDR3 is 14 residues long. The full variable domain, rest sourced from reference TRBV19 and TRBJ1-2, is DGGITQSPKYLFRKEGQNVTLSCEQNLNHDAMYWYRQDPGQGLRLIYYSQIVNDFQKGDIAEGYSVSREKKESFPLTVTSAQKNPTAFYLCASTRDGNNYGYTFGSGTRLTVV.